Below, 8 T cell receptor beta chains from the same sample are listed, as sequenced in a study of vaccination effects on CD4 cells after COVID-19 (dated 2022 in TCRdb). The ViraFEST assay stimulated PBMC with viral peptide pools and then used TCR sequencing to identify antigen-specific CD4+ T cell clonotypes by expansion. After about 9 days of culture, CD4+ T cells were isolated with the EasySep CD4+ T cell isolation kit. Each participant got two doses of an mRNA SARS-CoV-2 vaccine, either BNT162b2 or mRNA-1273. Library preparation was by the immunoSEQ multiplex PCR assay. TCRdb provides this immuneACCESS table in a form limited to in-frame rearrangements. Some clones are lacking; in checked studies, under half of them reflect an unresolved V gene, and why the rest are absent is not known. A total of tens of thousands of clones appear in this sample, over 70% of them only once. The ten largest clonotypes hold approximately 7.8% of the sample.

Their recognized antigens are unknown. Material: CD4+ T cells from PBMCs cultured with SARS-CoV-2 spike peptides, obtained after COVID-19 vaccination. Per the publication, the cell subset or site label means: SARS-CoV-2 spike overlapping peptide pool stimulation. The receptors derive from a human donor who received a COVID-19 vaccine.

This sequence joins TRBV30 and TRBJ2-3; the D gene could be TRBD1 or TRBD2 (5 bases each). Trimming removed 3 bases from V and 11 bases from J, with 21 bases in between. This CDR3 spans 14 amino acids. Looked up from germline, CDR1 is GTSNPN and CDR2 is SVGIG (reference sequence). The CDR3: CAWSPTRGFLGQYF. The CDR3 DNA follows: TGTGCCTGGAGCCCCACCCGGGGCTTCCTGGGGCAGTATTTT.

V gene TRBV6-5 combines with J gene TRBJ2-7; D not resolved. Trimming shortened V by 6 bases and J by 5 bases, and 17 bases separated the two germline ends. Germline V lookup: CDR1 MNHEY, CDR2 SVGAGI. CDR3 length: 14 amino acids. The CDR3 coding sequence is TGTGCCAGCAGCGCGATCTCCCCGGGCCACGAGCAGTACTTC. Translation: CASSAISPGHEQYF.

The rearrangement links TRBV5-1 to TRBJ1-5; D not resolved. This CDR3 comprises 14 residues. Looked up from germline, CDR1 is SGHRS and CDR2 is YFSETQ. V dropped 2 bases and J dropped 5 bases, with 11 bases sitting between them. The chain's CDR3 is CASSLSPGDQPQHF. The CDR3 DNA follows: TGCGCCAGCAGCTTAAGCCCAGGTGATCAGCCCCAGCATTTT.

By frequency in the sample, this clone is medium-sized. The gene calls are TRBV4-1 and TRBJ2-3; D assignment may be TRBD1 or TRBD2 (5 bases each). Trimming removed 0 bases at V and 5 bases at J, with 12 bases between. The V gene's germline CDR1 is MGHRA and CDR2 YSYEKL. The length of the CDR3 is 15 residues. The CDR3 DNA follows: TGCGCCAGCAGCCAAGATTACGGGGCGGGAGATACGCAGTATTTT. It is translated as CASSQDYGAGDTQYF.

This clone was seen once. The chain has TRBV6-2 or TRBV6-3 and TRBJ1-1; the match to TRBD1 covers 8 bases. The V gene's germline CDR1 is MNHEY and CDR2 SVGEGT. The CDR3 is 17 residues long. J lost 0 bases, V lost 2 bases, and 8 bases had no gene match. The CDR3 DNA sequence: TGTGCCAGCAGTTACAGGACAGGGCCGGGGGTGAACACTGAAGCTTTCTTT. This codes for CASSYRTGPGVNTEAFF.

V and J are TRBV18 and TRBJ2-1; perhaps TRBD1 as D (6 bases). This CDR3 is built from 15 residues. V was clipped by 3 bases and J by 2 bases, with 11 bases between them. Germline CDR1 reads KGHSH; CDR2 reads LQKENI. The CDR3 region is CASSPTTGPYNEQFF. CDR3 sequence (DNA): TGTGCCAGCTCACCTACAACAGGGCCCTACAATGAGCAGTTCTTC.

This chain links TRBV6-1 with TRBJ1-5; tentatively, D is TRBD1 (6 bases). Germline CDR1 and CDR2: MNHNS and SASEGT. The CDR3 loop spans 16 amino acids. The V and J ends lost 3 bases and 4 bases respectively, with 16 bases between them. CDR3 in DNA: TGTGCCAGCAGTGACGGGGGCCCACTAGCTAATCAGCCCCAGCATTTT. It codes for CASSDGGPLANQPQHF.

The rearrangement links TRBV14 to TRBJ2-5, with D possibly TRBD2 on 7 matching bases. V gave up 1 base and J gave up 5 bases, with 17 bases separating them. The CDR3 has 16 amino acids. Germline-derived CDR1 and CDR2 are SGHDN and FVKESK. Here the CDR3 DNA reads TGTGCCAGCAGCCAAGTTCTCCGGGGGGCCTACGAGACCCAGTACTTC. Protein sequence: CASSQVLRGAYETQYF. The full variable domain, with the rest looked up from reference TRBV14 and TRBJ2-5, is EAGVTQFPSHSVIEKGQTVTLRCDPISGHDNLYWYRRVMGKEIKFLLHFVKESKQDESGMPNNRFLAERTGGTYSTLKVQPAELEDSGVYFCASSQVLRGAYETQYFGPGTRLLVL.